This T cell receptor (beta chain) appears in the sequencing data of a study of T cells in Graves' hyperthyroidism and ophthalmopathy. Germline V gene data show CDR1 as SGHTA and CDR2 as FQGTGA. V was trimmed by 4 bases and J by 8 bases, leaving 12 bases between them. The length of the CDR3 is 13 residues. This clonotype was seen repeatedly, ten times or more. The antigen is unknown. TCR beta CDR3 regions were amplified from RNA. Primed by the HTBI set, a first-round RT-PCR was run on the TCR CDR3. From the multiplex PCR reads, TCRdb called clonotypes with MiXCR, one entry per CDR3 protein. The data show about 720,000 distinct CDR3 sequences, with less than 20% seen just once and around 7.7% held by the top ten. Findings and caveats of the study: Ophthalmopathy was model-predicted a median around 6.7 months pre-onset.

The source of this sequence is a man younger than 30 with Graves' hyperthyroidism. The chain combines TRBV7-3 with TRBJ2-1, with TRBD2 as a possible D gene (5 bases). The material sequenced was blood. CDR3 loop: CASSYGDNHEQFF. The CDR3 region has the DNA TGTGCCAGCAGCTACGGGGATAACCATGAGCAGTTCTTC.